This is a list of T cell receptor beta chains from one sample in a study of blood T cell repertoires in COVID-19. Using immunoSEQ multiplex PCR, the repertoire was profiled, and TCRdb retains in-frame clones only, with some absent. The data hold 200,000 to 250,000 clones, with around 88% observed a single time. Sequenced material: PBMCs or T cells enriched from blood (not recorded which). Receptor source: a woman aged 25-40 years who had been exposed to COVID-19. Both conserved end residues are part of each CDR3. Fields, in order: D gene, V gene, J gene, clone size, CDR3 protein, CDR3 DNA. A D gene is named only where the DNA matches it firmly. A row's size may be missing; if present it is once, few, many or a size class.

-	TRBV10-3	TRBJ2-3	-	CAISERQGQDTQYF	TGTGCCATCAGTGAGCGTCAGGGGCAAGATACGCAGTATTTT
-	TRBV12-5	TRBJ1-1	-	CASGLVSGFLGRTFF	TGTGCTAGTGGTTTGGTAAGCGGCTTCCTCGGCAGGACTTTCTTT
-	TRBV24-1	TRBJ1-2	-	CATSDVGGGSYGYTF	TGTGCCACCAGTGATGTTGGGGGGGGCTCCTATGGCTACACCTTC
TRBD2	TRBV14	TRBJ2-3	-	CASSQEQRGGSGTDTQYF	TGTGCCAGCAGCCAAGAACAGCGGGGGGGCTCAGGCACAGATACGCAGTATTTT
TRBD1	TRBV4-1	TRBJ1-4	-	CASSHLQGFEEKLFF	TGCGCCAGCAGCCACTTACAGGGGTTTGAGGAAAAACTGTTTTTT
-	TRBV19	TRBJ2-7	-	CASSAGTGYEQYF	TGTGCCAGTAGTGCTGGGACTGGATACGAGCAGTACTTC
TRBD2	TRBV9	TRBJ2-1	-	CASSELAGANNEQFF	TGTGCCAGCAGCGAACTAGCGGGGGCAAACAATGAGCAGTTCTTC
TRBD2	TRBV27	TRBJ2-3	-	CASRTSGGPGTQYF	TGTGCCAGCAGGACTAGCGGGGGCCCGGGTACGCAGTATTTT
-	TRBV2	TRBJ1-3	-	CASLQGPSSGNTIYF	TGTGCCAGCTTACAGGGACCGAGCTCTGGAAACACCATATATTTT
-	TRBV30	TRBJ1-5	once	CAWRGGGPQHF	TGTGCCTGGAGAGGCGGGGGGCCCCAGCATTTT
TRBD1	TRBV4-1	TRBJ2-3	-	CASSQEGGADTQYF	TGCGCCAGCAGCCAAGAAGGGGGCGCAGATACGCAGTATTTT
-	TRBV27	TRBJ1-2	-	CASSLYQGNYGYTF	TGTGCCAGCAGTTTATATCAGGGGAACTATGGCTACACCTTC
TRBD1	TRBV5-1	TRBJ1-4	-	CASSTGQGNEKLFF	TGCGCCAGCAGCACCGGACAGGGGAATGAAAAACTGTTTTTT
TRBD2	TRBV9	TRBJ2-2	-	CASSVALIAGGNTGELFF	TGTGCCAGCAGCGTAGCCCTTATAGCGGGGGGGAACACCGGGGAGCTGTTTTTT
-	TRBV3-1/TRBV3-2	TRBJ1-1	-	CASSTTGITEAFF	TGTGCCAGCAGTACAACGGGGATCACTGAAGCTTTCTTT
-	TRBV14	TRBJ2-7	-	CASSQGGGAAYEQYF	TGTGCCAGCAGCCAAGGGGGGGGCGCTGCCTACGAGCAGTACTTC
-	TRBV24-1	TRBJ2-1	-	CATSDRIGEGSYNEQFF	TGTGCCACCAGTGACCGAATAGGGGAAGGGTCCTACAATGAGCAGTTCTTC
TRBD1	TRBV15	TRBJ1-5	-	CATSRVPSGRRTGDNQPQHF	TGTGCCACCAGCAGAGTGCCCTCGGGGAGAAGGACAGGGGACAATCAGCCCCAGCATTTT
TRBD1	TRBV29-1	TRBJ2-3	-	CSVGQGAGDTQYF	TGCAGCGTTGGACAGGGGGCCGGAGATACGCAGTATTTT
TRBD2	TRBV2	TRBJ2-2	-	CASSGSGVNTGELFF	TGTGCCAGCAGTGGGAGCGGGGTGAACACCGGGGAGCTGTTTTTT